This record covers a single T cell receptor (beta chain). As yet, its antigen is unknown. The data derive from a study of T cell repertoires in cytomegalovirus infection. The overall study: It can be stated that public TCR beta signatures indicated CMV infection as well as a matching HLA type. Whole-study findings and limits: Clonotypes of TCR beta that were HLA-C-restricted and CMV-specific dominated the ex vivo response. Summed public TCR beta family frequency identified CMV carriers bearing the relevant HLA.

One entry per CDR3 protein results from TCRdb running MiXCR on the reads. This table holds 740,000 or so distinct CDR3 sequences, roughly a third found once. Trimming left V 4 bases short and J 7 bases short, with 19 bases between. The CDR3 runs 16 residues. The germline CDR1 and CDR2 sequences are KGHDR and SFDVKD. This chain joins TRBV24-1 and TRBJ2-1, with D tentatively TRBD2 (7 bases). This TCR came from a human donor in good health (CMV status not recorded). Some clones in this sample may be carry-over from other donors' samples. The specimen was PBMCs. The CDR3 loop reads CATSDQGGLPMNEQFF. The CDR3 coding sequence is TGTGCCACCAGTGACCAAGGGGGACTACCCATGAATGAGCAGTTCTTC.